This entry features one T cell receptor (beta chain) sequence. Antigen: not known. This entry comes from a study of PD-1 blockade in classical Hodgkin lymphoma. Study results and caveats: By C4D1 there was a significant rise in CD4+ TCR diversity but not in CD8+ TCR diversity. The authors have not defined what causes the repertoire differences, possibly disease activity or prior therapy. When set against healthy donors, newly diagnosed patients were reported to show lower baseline TCR diversity.

Some clones are missing from TCRdb's copy, which holds only in-frame ones; the method was immunoSEQ multiplex PCR. The table records tens of thousands of clones, approximately 67% of them present only once. Stated time point: cycle 4 day 1 (C4D1), after less than 7 weeks of nivolumab. Each of the patients experienced relapse following autologous stem cell transplantation, and their brentuximab vedotin exposure differed. Magnetic negative selection of thawed PBMCs was the method by which CD4+ T cells were purified. This sequence originates from a human donor with classical Hodgkin lymphoma. Source: CD4+ T cells from blood, taken before the fourth cycle of nivolumab.

CDR3 region: CASSLESAATNEKLFF. DNA of the CDR3: TGTGCCAGCAGCTTGGAGTCAGCCGCAACTAATGAAAAACTGTTTTTT. The chain has TRBV5-4 and TRBJ1-4; D remains ambiguous. Germline loops: CDR1 SGHNT, CDR2 YYREEE (reference sequence). Trimming took 0 bases from V and 0 from J, leaving 9 bases between them. The CDR3 totals 16 residues.